Listed below are T cell receptor beta chains from one sample, sequenced in a study of early T cells in non-severe SARS-CoV-2 infection. TCRdb itself ran the 5' RACE reads through MiXCR, one entry per CDR3 protein. The repertoire holds about 83,000 distinct CDR3 sequences, with about 10% as singletons. The source material was whole blood, sampled at baseline. The receptors come from an adult who was a healthcare worker with PCR-confirmed SARS-CoV-2 infection or an uninfected control (not recorded which). Both conserved end residues are part of each CDR3. The D gene is left open where the match is weak. Part of the rows lack a size; the others show once, few, many or a class for expanded clones.

TRBJ2-7 | many | NA | TRBV28 | CASSGFPGGSGTYEQYF | TGTGCCAGCAGTGGATTCCCTGGCGGTAGCGGCACCTACGAGCAGTACTTC
TRBJ2-3 | NA | TRBD1 | TRBV6-8 | CASSYRDRQNTQYF | TGTGCCAGCAGTTACAGGGACAGGCAAAATACGCAGTATTTT
TRBJ2-3 | many | NA | TRBV7-8 | CASSLAPGTDTQYF | TGTGCCAGCAGCTTAGCGCCGGGAACAGATACGCAGTATTTT
TRBJ2-1 | many | TRBD2 | TRBV5-1 | CASSTVAGGFNEQFF | TGCGCCAGCAGCACAGTAGCGGGAGGGTTCAATGAGCAGTTCTTC
TRBJ2-1 | few | TRBD2 | TRBV28 | CASIAGVYNEQFF | TGTGCCAGCATCGCGGGAGTCTACAATGAGCAGTTCTTC
TRBJ1-1 | few | NA | TRBV12-3/TRBV12-4 | CASRPGRLRGYTEAFF | TGTGCCAGCAGACCGGGACGCCTAAGGGGATACACTGAAGCTTTCTTT
TRBJ2-1 | few | NA | TRBV7-9 | CASSPGGRGSSYNEQFF | TGTGCCAGCAGCCCCGGGGGGCGGGGGAGCTCCTACAATGAGCAGTTCTTC
TRBJ2-2 | many | TRBD1 | TRBV27 | CASRGQGNGELFF | TGTGCCAGCAGGGGACAGGGGAACGGGGAGCTGTTTTTT
TRBJ1-3 | NA | NA | TRBV12-3/TRBV12-4 | CASSLGGNSGNTIYF | TGTGCCAGCAGTTTGGGAGGGAACTCTGGAAACACCATATATTTT
TRBJ1-6 | few | TRBD1 | TRBV3-1 | CASSQGTGISPLHF | TGTGCCAGCAGCCAAGGGACAGGGATTTCACCCCTCCACTTT
TRBJ2-6 | NA | NA | TRBV18 | CASSSGQPGANVLTF | TGTGCCAGCTCGTCGGGACAACCTGGGGCCAACGTCCTGACTTTC
TRBJ1-1 | NA | TRBD1 | TRBV7-2 | CASSSRTGGLTEAFF | TGTGCCAGCAGCTCCCGGACAGGGGGCCTCACTGAAGCTTTCTTT
TRBJ2-5 | few | TRBD1 | TRBV20-1 | CSAGTASQETQYF | TGCAGTGCCGGGACAGCCTCCCAAGAGACCCAGTACTTC
TRBJ2-7 | NA | TRBD1 | TRBV7-6 | CASSLAPGQGLYEQYF | TGTGCCAGCAGCTTAGCGCCGGGACAGGGCCTGTACGAGCAGTACTTC
TRBJ1-4 | many | NA | TRBV12-3/TRBV12-4 | CASTGSGFREKLFF | TGTGCCAGCACCGGATCCGGGTTTCGGGAAAAACTGTTTTTT